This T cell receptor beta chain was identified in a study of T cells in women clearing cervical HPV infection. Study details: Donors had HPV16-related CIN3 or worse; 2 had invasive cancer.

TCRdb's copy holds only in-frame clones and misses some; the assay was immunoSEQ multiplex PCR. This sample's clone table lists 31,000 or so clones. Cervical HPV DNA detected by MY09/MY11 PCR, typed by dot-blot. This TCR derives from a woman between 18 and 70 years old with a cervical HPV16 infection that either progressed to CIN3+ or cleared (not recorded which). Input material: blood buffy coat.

Here the CDR3 reads CATGDRNYEQYF. The CDR3 DNA, read in part, is TGTGCCACCGGAGACAGAAACTACGAG. J is TRBJ2-7 and V is TRBV10-3; a possible D gene is TRBD1 (5 bases). From the germline J gene comes the end of the CDR3, since the read stops 3 residues before it. V lost 10 bases and J lost 3, with 13 bases in between. The germline gives CDR1 ENHRY, CDR2 SYGVKD. The CDR3 loop spans 12 amino acids.